A single sample gave rise to the 22 T cell receptor beta chains below, sequenced in a study of identical twins. TCRdb itself ran the 5' RACE reads through MiXCR, one entry per CDR3 protein. This sample yields around 450,000 distinct CDR3 sequences, of which approximately 15% are seen a single time; about 0.53% belongs to the top ten. The sample was also linked to a second study, of yellow fever vaccine responses in identical twins.

Sequences were obtained from CD4+ T cells sorted from blood. The receptors come from a woman between 18 and 30 years old in good health.

The chain combines TRBV7-2 with TRBJ2-1; the match to TRBD2 covers 11 bases. The germline V gene has CDR1 SGHTA and CDR2 FQGNSA. This CDR3 contains 17 residues. The V segment lost 1 base and the J segment 9 bases; nucleotides outside the gene matches: 11. Here the CDR3 DNA reads TGTGCCAGCAGCTTAGGAATTAGCGGGGGGGGAGGTGTTGAGCAGTTCTTC. Protein: CASSLGISGGGGVEQFF.

This clonotype has just a few counts. This chain connects TRBV12-3 or TRBV12-4 to TRBJ2-7; D ambiguous. The CDR3 is 13 amino acids. Trimming took off 2 bases at V and 6 bases at J, with 11 bases between the two ends. The CDR3 DNA follows: TGTGCCAGCAGTTTAAAAAGGATAAGCGAGCAGTACTTC. It translates to CASSLKRISEQYF.

There are many counts of this clonotype. The rearrangement links TRBV9 to TRBJ2-2; 7 bases align to TRBD1. The CDR3 runs to 12 residues. V lost 4 bases and J lost 6; bases outside the gene matches: 0. Germline values: CDR1 SGDLS, CDR2 YYNGEE. CDR3 amino acids: CASSQGAGELFF. CDR3 bases: TGTGCCAGCAGCCAGGGGGCCGGGGAGCTGTTTTTT.

The chain combines TRBV3-1 with TRBJ2-1, with 8 bases fitting TRBD1. This CDR3 region has 12 residues. The germline V gene encodes CDR1 LGHDT and CDR2 YNNKEL (reference sequence). V dropped 4 bases and J dropped 9; count of bases not matched to a gene: 2. CDR3: CASSRGQGEQFF. The DNA of the CDR3 is TGTGCCAGCAGCCGCGGACAGGGTGAGCAGTTCTTC.

This clonotype was seen more than once but under ten times. The J gene is TRBJ1-5, the V gene TRBV28; 7 bases are a match to TRBD1. Germline-derived CDR1 and CDR2 are MDHEN and SYDVKM. Losses at the gene ends were 11 bases for V and 3 bases for J; bases not matched to a gene: 7. The CDR3 sequence is 13 residues long. The CDR3 DNA follows: TGTGCCGTGCAGACAGGGCTCAATCAGCCCCAGCATTTT. This encodes CAVQTGLNQPQHF.

As concerns this clonotype: A much more abundant neighbour one base away suggests this may be a read error. DNA for the CDR3: TGTGCCAGCAGAGAAGGCGGGAGTGGGGACACCCAGTACTTC. This sequence encodes CASREGGSGDTQYF. This chain joins TRBV25-1 and TRBJ2-5; 7 nucleotides agree with TRBD2. V shed 6 bases and J 8 bases; nucleotides not matched to a gene: 12. The CDR3 runs to 14 residues. Germline loops: CDR1 MGHDK, CDR2 SYGVNS.

Only a few counts were recorded for this clonotype. Here the CDR3 reads CASSLGAQRNTEAFF. The CDR3 DNA reads as TGTGCCAGCAGCTTGGGGGCGCAGCGGAACACTGAAGCTTTCTTT. The chain is built from TRBV5-4 and TRBJ1-1; D gene unclear. V was clipped by 0 bases and J by 1 base, with 10 bases between them. This CDR3 spans 15 amino acids. Germline values: CDR1 SGHNT, CDR2 YYREEE (reference sequence).

The V gene is TRBV20-1, the J gene TRBJ2-7; maybe TRBD1 (5 bases). Germline CDR1 is DFQATT and CDR2 is SNEGSKA (reference sequence). With 0 bases removed from V and 2 bases from J, the gap between germline ends came to 11 bases. CDR3 length equals 14 residues. The CDR3 protein is CSARDLGAPYEQYF. The CDR3 nucleotides are TGCAGTGCTAGAGATCTTGGGGCCCCCTACGAGCAGTACTTC.

This chain uses TRBV11-2 with TRBJ2-2; 7 bases line up with TRBD1. The germline CDR1 and CDR2 sequences are SGHAT and FQNNGV. The CDR3 is 15 residues long. V lost 4 bases, J lost 5 bases, and 7 bases stayed unmatched. CDR3 coding DNA: TGTGCCAGCAGCTGGGGACAGATAAGAACCGGGGAGCTGTTTTTT. It specifies CASSWGQIRTGELFF.

This clonotype was observed a few times. This chain connects TRBV10-3 to TRBJ2-2; D is uncertain. V was cut by 6 bases and J by 2 bases, with 7 bases left in between. Germline V gene lookup returns CDR1 ENHRY and CDR2 SYGVKD. The CDR3 extends over 13 amino acids. CDR3 region: CAIRQTNTGELFF. The DNA for the CDR3 is TGTGCCATCAGACAGACCAACACCGGGGAGCTGTTTTTT.

In its sample, this clonotype was seen a few times. The genes are TRBV2 and TRBJ2-7, with D tentatively TRBD2 (6 bases). Germline V gene lookup returns CDR1 SNHLY and CDR2 FYNNEI. This CDR3 spans 12 amino acids. Between the trimmed V and J ends, which lost 4 bases and 4 bases, there was a span of 8 bases. The CDR3: CASSVAEYEQYF. The CDR3 DNA is TGTGCCAGCAGTGTAGCGGAATACGAGCAGTACTTC.

The chain is built from TRBV5-1 and TRBJ2-2, with D possibly TRBD1 on 6 matching bases. The CDR3 is 14 amino acids. V lost 2 bases, J lost 7 bases, and 12 bases lay in between. Per the germline V gene, CDR1 is SGHRS and CDR2 is YFSETQ. CDR3 nucleotides: TGCGCCAGCAGCTTACAGGGAACCCTCGGGGAGCTGTTTTTT. Translated, it gives CASSLQGTLGELFF.

This chain connects TRBV5-6 to TRBJ2-1; weak D call: TRBD2 (5 bases). CDR3 size: 15 residues. The V end was cut by 4 bases, the J end by 4 bases, with 15 bases between. Germline CDR1 SGHDT, CDR2 YYEEEE. In DNA form, the CDR3 reads TGTGCCAGCAGCCCACAGCAGCGGTCATACAATGAGCAGTTCTTC. Its protein product is CASSPQQRSYNEQFF. Combining the CDR3 with reference TRBV5-6 and TRBJ2-1 gives the whole variable domain DAGVTQSPTHLIKTRGQQVTLRCSPKSGHDTVSWYQQALGQGPQFIFQYYEEEERQRGNFPDRFSGHQFPNYSSELNVNALLLGDSALYLCASSPQQRSYNEQFFGPGTRLTVL.

The chain carries TRBV20-1 and TRBJ2-3; 9 bases agree with TRBD2. The CDR3 is 16 residues long. Germline CDR1 DFQATT, CDR2 SNEGSKA (reference sequence). V shed 6 bases, J shed 3 bases, and the junction held 13 bases outside the gene matches. The CDR3 protein is CSAPGFAGGSTDTQYF. The CDR3, as DNA: TGCAGTGCCCCCGGATTTGCGGGGGGGTCGACAGATACGCAGTATTTT.

J is TRBJ2-1 and V is TRBV27, with 8 bases lining up with TRBD2. Germline CDR1 MNHEY, CDR2 SMNVEV (reference sequence). The CDR3 sequence is 15 residues long. V shed 6 bases, J shed 7 bases, and the junction held 11 bases outside the gene matches. CDR3 in amino acids: CASSPNGLASNEQFF. CDR3 in DNA: TGTGCCAGCAGCCCCAACGGACTAGCATCGAATGAGCAGTTCTTC.

This clonotype was seen only a few times. This rearrangement joins TRBV7-2 to TRBJ2-3; TRBD2 matches at 7 bases. CDR1 is SGHTA and CDR2 is FQGNSA in the germline V gene. The V segment lost 1 base and the J segment 6 bases; nucleotides outside the gene matches: 10. This CDR3 has 16 amino acids. DNA of the CDR3: TGTGCCAGCAGCTTAGGATTAGCGGGTGTCCAGGATACGCAGTATTTT. Amino acids: CASSLGLAGVQDTQYF.

This clonotype has only a few counts. V and J are TRBV29-1 and TRBJ2-7; 9 positions agree with TRBD1. The CDR3 spans 13 residues. With 7 bases clipped from V and 4 bases from J, the junction kept 8 bases outside the gene matches. Germline values: CDR1 SQVTM, CDR2 ANQGSEA. CDR3 region: CSAAGTGFYEQYF. The CDR3 coding sequence is TGCAGCGCCGCCGGGACAGGGTTTTACGAGCAGTACTTC.

The chain has TRBV9 and TRBJ2-2; 8 bases fit TRBD1. Germline values: CDR1 SGDLS, CDR2 YYNGEE. The CDR3 has 16 amino acids. The V and J ends lost 4 bases and 4 bases, in that order; junction bases with no gene match: 9. The CDR3 here is CASSINRGELTGELFF. CDR3 DNA sequence: TGTGCCAGCAGCATAAACAGGGGGGAGCTCACCGGGGAGCTGTTTTTT.

The V gene is TRBV18, the J gene TRBJ2-1; 7 positions agree with TRBD1. With V trimmed by 4 bases and J by 6 bases, 12 bases remained unmatched. Germline lookup yields CDR1 KGHSH and CDR2 LQKENI. The CDR3 is 16 amino acids. CDR3 sequence (DNA): TGTGCCAGCTCACGCGTGACAGGGTTTGAGGGCAATGAGCAGTTCTTC. Protein: CASSRVTGFEGNEQFF. The full variable domain, with the rest looked up from reference TRBV18 and TRBJ2-1, is NAGVMQNPRHLVRRRGQEARLRCSPMKGHSHVYWYRQLPEEGLKFMVYLQKENIIDESGMPKERFSAEFPKEGPSILRIQQVVRGDSAAYFCASSRVTGFEGNEQFFGPGTRLTVL.

The chain carries TRBV6-2 or TRBV6-3 and TRBJ2-7; 7 nucleotides agree with TRBD1. CDR3 length equals 12 residues. Per germline, CDR1 MNHEY and CDR2 SVGEGT. Losses at the gene ends were 7 bases for V and 3 bases for J; bases not matched to a gene: 3. The DNA for the CDR3 is TGTGCCAGCATGAGGGACAGCTACGAGCAGTACTTC. Translated, it gives CASMRDSYEQYF.

V and J are TRBV20-1 and TRBJ2-1; D ambiguous. Germline lookup yields CDR1 DFQATT and CDR2 SNEGSKA (reference sequence). Trimming pared 3 bases from V and 10 bases from J, leaving 10 bases between. This CDR3 is 11 amino acids long. For the CDR3, the DNA is TGCAGTGCTAGCGGTGACGGGGAGCAGTTCTTC. It codes for CSASGDGEQFF.

The chain combines TRBV12-3 or TRBV12-4 with TRBJ1-6; unclear D gene. This CDR3 is built from 13 residues. Trimming removed 0 bases from V and 10 bases from J, with 7 bases in between. CDR3 sequence (DNA): TGTGCCAGCAGTTTAGCTCCGAGGTCACCCCTCCACTTT. It encodes CASSLAPRSPLHF.